This T cell receptor (beta chain) was obtained from a study of CD8+ T cells in alopecia areata. Turning to the study itself: It was oral tofacitinib, at 5 to 10 mg twice daily, that treated patients received. Tofacitinib therapy took 6 to 18 months; 6 months off drug came after.

The sequencing template was cDNA reverse transcribed from extracted RNA. TCRdb's copy holds only in-frame clones and misses some; the assay was immunoSEQ multiplex PCR. Of about 140,000 clones in the sample, roughly 86% were seen once. Sample treatment: oral pan-JAK inhibitor, 5-10 mg twice daily. Researchers gathered lesional scalp punch biopsies and peripheral blood from patients with alopecia areata. PBMCs yielded sorted CD4+ and CD8+ T cells. This CDR3 is built from 14 residues. V gave up 2 bases and J gave up 0 bases, with 4 bases separating them. Germline lookup yields CDR1 SGHVS and CDR2 FNYEAQ.

The clonotype was recovered from a human donor with alopecia areata. This specimen consisted of CD8+ T cells sorted from blood, obtained at week 4, from a patient treated with tofacitinib. J is TRBJ1-4 and V is TRBV7-6; D unresolved. CDR3 sequence (DNA): TGTGCCAGCAGCTTACTATCAACTAATGAAAAACTGTTTTTT. This translates into CASSLLSTNEKLFF.